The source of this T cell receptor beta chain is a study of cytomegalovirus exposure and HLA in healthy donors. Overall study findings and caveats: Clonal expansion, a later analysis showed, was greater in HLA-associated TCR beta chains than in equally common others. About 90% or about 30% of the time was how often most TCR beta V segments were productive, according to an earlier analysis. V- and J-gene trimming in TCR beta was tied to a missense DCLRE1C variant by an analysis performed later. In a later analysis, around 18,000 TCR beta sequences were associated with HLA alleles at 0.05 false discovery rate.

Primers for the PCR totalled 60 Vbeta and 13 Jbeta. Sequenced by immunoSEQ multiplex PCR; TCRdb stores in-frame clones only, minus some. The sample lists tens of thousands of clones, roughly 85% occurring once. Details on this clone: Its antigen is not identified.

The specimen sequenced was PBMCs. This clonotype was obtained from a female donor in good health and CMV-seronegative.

CDR3 nucleotide sequence: TGTGCCACCTCTCTACAGGGTCTTTCAGGCGAGCAGTACTTC. This encodes CATSLQGLSGEQYF. This chain joins TRBV7-9 and TRBJ2-7; maybe TRBD1 (6 bases). Germline CDR1 SEHNR, CDR2 FQNEAQ (reference sequence). This CDR3 contains 14 residues. The ends were cut back, 10 bases at V and 6 bases at J, with 22 bases in the middle. Supplemented by reference TRBV7-9 and TRBJ2-7, the full variable domain reads DTGVSQNPRHKITKRGQNVTFRCDPISEHNRLYWYRQTLGQGPEFLTYFQNEAQLEKSRLLSDRFSAERPKGSFSTLEIQRTEQGDSAMYLCATSLQGLSGEQYFGPGTRLTVT.